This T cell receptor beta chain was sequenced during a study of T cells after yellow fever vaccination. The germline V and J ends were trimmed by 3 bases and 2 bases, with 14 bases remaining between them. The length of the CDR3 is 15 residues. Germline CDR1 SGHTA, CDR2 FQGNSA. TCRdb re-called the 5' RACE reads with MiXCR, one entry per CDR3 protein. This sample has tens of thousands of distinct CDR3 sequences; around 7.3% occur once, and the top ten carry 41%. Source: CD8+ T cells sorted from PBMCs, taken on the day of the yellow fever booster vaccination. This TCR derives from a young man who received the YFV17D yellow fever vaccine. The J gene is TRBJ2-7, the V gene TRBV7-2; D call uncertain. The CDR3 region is CASSFSPTTTYEQYF. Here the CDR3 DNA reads TGTGCCAGCAGCTTTAGCCCTACAACCACCTACGAGCAGTACTTC.